The 21 T cell receptor beta chains in this list originate from one sample, sequenced in a study of blood T cells in healthy people across ages. Then a second PCR, running roughly 7 to 11 cycles, was carried out with a sample-barcoded 5' primer and a J-beta primer mix. Via MiXCR, TCRdb re-called the 5' RACE reads, giving one row per CDR3 protein. The sample yields approximately 1.5 million distinct CDR3 sequences, roughly 32% seen once. Sequencing was done on a sample of blood. These receptors originate from a woman under 40 in good health.

This clonotype was counted a few times. The chain combines TRBV28 with TRBJ1-5, with D possibly TRBD1 on 6 matching bases. Germline CDR1 is MDHEN and CDR2 is SYDVKM. The CDR3 consists of 14 residues. V lost 1 base and J 9 bases, leaving 13 bases between the germline ends. In DNA form, the CDR3 reads TGTGCCAGCAGTTTATTCCAGGGAGGGGGGCCCCAGCATTTT. This translates into CASSLFQGGGPQHF.

This clonotype has more than one count but fewer than ten. CDR3 DNA: TGTGCCAGCAGTTCCCTGGGGAGGCGGGAGGATTACAATGAGCAGTTCTTC. It is translated as CASSSLGRREDYNEQFF. V is TRBV27 and J is TRBJ2-1; 8 nucleotides agree with TRBD2. The germline gives CDR1 MNHEY, CDR2 SMNVEV (reference sequence). The CDR3 totals 17 residues. V was clipped by 4 bases and J by 4 bases; unmatched bases: 12.

This clonotype has a count of ten or more. The chain has TRBV20-1 and TRBJ2-7; possibly TRBD2 for D (6 bases). Germline V gives CDR1 DFQATT, CDR2 SNEGSKA (reference sequence). V was clipped by 6 bases and J by 2 bases, with 11 bases between them. This CDR3 region has 12 residues. CDR3 in DNA: TGCAGTGCCTCTGGACTAACCTACGAGCAGTACTTC. Translation: CSASGLTYEQYF.

The V and J genes are TRBV6-6 and TRBJ1-4; D is perhaps TRBD1 (6 bases). This CDR3 has 15 amino acids. The germline V gene encodes CDR1 MNHNY and CDR2 SVGAGI (reference sequence). The V and J ends lost 7 bases and 8 bases respectively, with 20 bases between them. The CDR3 loop reads CASTTPGVSGEKLFF. The CDR3 nucleotides are TGTGCCAGCACCACCCCAGGGGTATCAGGGGAAAAACTGTTTTTT.

The chain has TRBV18 and TRBJ2-1, with 10 bases fitting TRBD1. CDR1 is KGHSH and CDR2 is LQKENI in the germline V gene. With 3 bases clipped from V and 7 bases from J, the junction kept 9 bases outside the gene matches. The CDR3 totals 16 residues. CDR3 loop: CASSPRGQGPGNEQFF. The CDR3 DNA follows: TGTGCCAGCTCACCGAGGGGACAGGGGCCTGGTAATGAGCAGTTCTTC.

This clonotype came up a few times. The J gene is TRBJ2-4, the V gene TRBV28, with D possibly being TRBD2 (5 bases). Germline V CDR1 and CDR2: MDHEN, SYDVKM. V was clipped by 2 bases and J by 1 base, with 12 bases between them. The CDR3 is 16 residues long. Here the CDR3 DNA reads TGTGCCAGCAGTTTAGTTATTACTAGGGCCAAAAACATTCAGTACTTC. Its translation: CASSLVITRAKNIQYF.

This clonotype was observed a single time. The chain recombines TRBV18 with TRBJ1-1; a possible D gene is TRBD1 (5 bases). Trimming removed 4 bases at V and 3 bases at J, with 9 bases between. Germline values: CDR1 KGHSH, CDR2 LQKENI. CDR3 length: 13 residues. The DNA of the CDR3 is TGTGCCAGCTCACAGGGGATCGACACTGAAGCTTTCTTT. This gives the protein CASSQGIDTEAFF.

This clonotype was counted ten times or more. V and J are TRBV29-1 and TRBJ2-7; 8 bases line up with TRBD2. Germline CDR1 SQVTM, CDR2 ANQGSEA. The CDR3 is made up of 13 amino acids. V trimming: 4 bases; J trimming: 1 base; junction bases outside the gene matches: 3. The CDR3 DNA follows: TGCAGCGTTGTTACTAGCGGTTCCTACGAGCAGTACTTC. Amino acids: CSVVTSGSYEQYF.

J is TRBJ2-5 and V is TRBV3-1, with 7 bases matching TRBD2. The length of the CDR3 is 15 residues. The germline gives CDR1 LGHDT, CDR2 YNNKEL (reference sequence). Trimming cost V 2 bases and J 5 bases; bases outside gene matches: 8. CDR3 DNA: TGTGCCAGCAGCCAACGGTTGGGCGGGGGTGAGACCCAGTACTTC. The encoded protein is CASSQRLGGGETQYF.

The V gene is TRBV5-1, the J gene TRBJ2-3; D is undetermined. Germline V gives CDR1 SGHRS, CDR2 YFSETQ. The CDR3 has 19 residues. Trimming took off 1 base at V and 0 bases at J, with 21 bases between the two ends. The CDR3 nucleotides are TGCGCCAGCAGCTTGACCGCTTCATTAATGTCGGGTAGCACAGATACGCAGTATTTT. This translates into CASSLTASLMSGSTDTQYF.

The CDR3 DNA follows: TGTGCCATCAGTGAGGTGGGGGGGAATTCACCCCTCCACTTT. The encoded protein is CAISEVGGNSPLHF. The rearrangement uses TRBV10-3 and TRBJ1-6; possibly TRBD1 for D (5 bases). This CDR3 has 14 residues. The V gene's germline CDR1 is ENHRY and CDR2 SYGVKD. Trimming removed 2 bases at V and 7 bases at J, with 9 bases between.

The rearrangement uses TRBV5-6 and TRBJ2-5; D is perhaps TRBD2 (6 bases). Trimming shortened V by 4 bases and J by 1 base, and 11 bases separated the two germline ends. This CDR3 spans 14 amino acids. Germline V gene sequence: CDR1 SGHDT, CDR2 YYEEEE. CDR3 coding DNA: TGTGCCAGCAGCGAGACTAGGGGCCAAGAGACCCAGTACTTC. This sequence encodes CASSETRGQETQYF.

This clonotype has just a few counts. This chain links TRBV4-1 with TRBJ2-2; TRBD2 agrees at 10 bases. Germline CDR1 MGHRA, CDR2 YSYEKL. CDR3 size: 16 residues. J gave up 6 bases and V 2 bases, and 6 bases lay outside the gene matches. CDR3 protein: CASSQRLAGAPGELFF. CDR3 DNA: TGCGCCAGCAGCCAACGGCTAGCGGGAGCCCCCGGGGAGCTGTTTTTT.

The chain's CDR3 is CSAPHGTDNEKLFF. The CDR3 DNA reads TGCAGTGCCCCCCACGGGACAGATAATGAAAAACTGTTTTTT. The chain has TRBV20-1 and TRBJ1-4, with 7 bases fitting TRBD1. Germline CDR1 is DFQATT and CDR2 is SNEGSKA (reference sequence). The junction had 8 bases not matched to a gene; V was cut back by 6 bases and J by 4 bases. The CDR3 extends over 14 amino acids.

This clonotype was seen only a few times. This sequence joins TRBV7-2 and TRBJ2-2, with TRBD1 matching over 9 bases. CDR1 and CDR2 from the germline V gene are SGHTA and FQGNSA. V trimming: 7 bases; J trimming: 6 bases; junction bases outside the gene matches: 6. This CDR3 contains 14 residues. In DNA form, the CDR3 reads TGTGCCAGCACCCGGGACAGGGTCGCCGGGGAGCTGTTTTTT. This gives the protein CASTRDRVAGELFF.

This clonotype was seen many times. A much larger clone is a single base away; this may be a read error. The chain uses TRBV5-6 and TRBJ2-3; D call uncertain. The CDR3 consists of 14 residues. The V gene's germline CDR1 is SGHDT and CDR2 YYEEEE. V lost 3 bases, J lost 0 bases, and 8 bases lay in between. The CDR3 bases are TGTGCCAGCAGCTGCTTGGATAGCACAGATACGCAGTATTTT. It yields the protein CASSCLDSTDTQYF.

V gene TRBV15 combines with J gene TRBJ1-2, with a tentative D call TRBD1 (5 bases). The CDR3 length is 14 residues. Trimming left V 0 bases short and J 4 bases short, with 9 bases between. Germline V gene data show CDR1 as LNHNV and CDR2 as YYDKDF (reference sequence). CDR3 DNA sequence: TGTGCCACCAGCAGAGAGGGACCCGGCTATGGCTACACCTTC. This encodes CATSREGPGYGYTF.

The rearrangement links TRBV7-9 to TRBJ2-5, with 8 nucleotides matching TRBD1. The last part of the DNA fits TRBJ2-7 better; the J call may be wrong. From germline, CDR1 is SEHNR and CDR2 FQNEAQ (reference sequence). The CDR3 is 16 residues long. CDR3 in amino acids: CASSSTRDRSSYEQYF. The CDR3, as DNA: TGTGCCAGCAGCTCGACCAGGGACAGGAGCTCCTACGAGCAGTACTTC.

The chain is built from TRBV15 and TRBJ1-1, with D hard to call. V was clipped by 5 bases and J by 0 bases, with 16 bases between them. Germline V gene lookup returns CDR1 LNHNV and CDR2 YYDKDF (reference sequence). This CDR3 spans 16 amino acids. This CDR3 reads CATSGRLGGLNTEAFF. In DNA form, the CDR3 reads TGTGCCACCAGCGGCCGGTTGGGTGGGCTGAACACTGAAGCTTTCTTT.

This clonotype was found many times. The J gene is TRBJ2-6, the V gene TRBV20-1, with D perhaps matching TRBD1 (6 bases). The CDR3 spans 13 residues. Germline assignment: CDR1 DFQATT and CDR2 SNEGSKA (reference sequence). Trimming cost V 6 bases and J 2 bases, with 8 bases left between them. CDR3 region: CSAKGAGANVLTF. CDR3 in DNA: TGCAGTGCCAAGGGGGCTGGGGCCAACGTCCTGACTTTC.

This clonotype was seen only a few times. The chain couples TRBV4-1 to TRBJ2-7, with TRBD1 identical over 7 bases. V gave up 3 bases and J gave up 3 bases; unmatched junction bases: 8. The CDR3 has 15 residues. The germline V gene has CDR1 MGHRA and CDR2 YSYEKL. The CDR3 DNA reads TGCGCCAGCAGCCAGTGGACAGGACTCTACTACGAGCAGTACTTC. This codes for CASSQWTGLYYEQYF.